This T cell receptor (beta chain) was found in a study of cytomegalovirus exposure and HLA in healthy donors. This CDR3 has 16 amino acids. Trimming cost V 4 bases and J 2 bases; bases outside gene matches: 7. Germline V gene sequence: CDR1 SGDLS, CDR2 YYNGEE. Study-wide results and limits: Rarity held for most TCR sequences, but there were some public TCRs that occurred in many donors. Under in vitro conditions, three CMV-associated chains were confirmed as specific for CMV antigens.

On this clone: Its antigen is currently unknown.

PCR employed 60 Vbeta and 13 Jbeta primers. This table comes from immunoSEQ multiplex PCR, and its TCRdb copy is limited to in-frame clones, with some not included. Of 76,000 or so clones listed, 65% to 80% are singletons. The chain uses TRBV9 and TRBJ1-3; 9 positions agree with TRBD1. The sequence came from a man aged 25-40 years in good health and CMV-seronegative. The sequenced sample was PBMCs. DNA of the CDR3: TGTGCCAGCAGCCCTAGGTGGGACAGGGCTGGAAACACCATATATTTT. It is translated as CASSPRWDRAGNTIYF.